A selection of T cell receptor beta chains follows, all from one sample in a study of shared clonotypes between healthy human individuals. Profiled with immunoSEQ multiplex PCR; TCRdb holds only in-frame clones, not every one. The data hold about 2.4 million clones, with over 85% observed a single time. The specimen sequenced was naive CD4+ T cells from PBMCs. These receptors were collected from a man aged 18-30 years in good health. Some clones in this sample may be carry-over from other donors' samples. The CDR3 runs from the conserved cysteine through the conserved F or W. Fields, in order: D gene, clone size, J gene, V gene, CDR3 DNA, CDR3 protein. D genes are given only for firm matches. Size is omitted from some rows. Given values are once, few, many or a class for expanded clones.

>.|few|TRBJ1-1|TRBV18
TGTGCCAGCTCACCAGTAAAGAACACTGAAGCTTTCTTT
CASSPVKNTEAFF
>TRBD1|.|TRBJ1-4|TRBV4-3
TGCGCCAGCAGCAGGGACAGGGGGATGTTTGAAAAACTGTTTTTT
CASSRDRGMFEKLFF
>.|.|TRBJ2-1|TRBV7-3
TGTGCCAGCAGCGTGACTAGGGCTTCCTACAATGAGCAGTTCTTC
CASSVTRASYNEQFF
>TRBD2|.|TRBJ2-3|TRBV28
TGTGCCAGCATGGCTAGCGGAGTCACAGATACGCAGTATTTT
CASMASGVTDTQYF
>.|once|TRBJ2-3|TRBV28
TGTGCCAGCAGTTCCTACACGGGACGGCCCGCAGATACGCAGTATTTT
CASSSYTGRPADTQYF
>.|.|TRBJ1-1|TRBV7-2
TGTGCCAGCAGCTTAGGGACGAACACTGAAGCTTTCTTT
CASSLGTNTEAFF
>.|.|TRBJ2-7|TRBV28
TGTGCCAGCAGTCCGACAAGTCTCTACTACGAGCAGTACTTC
CASSPTSLYYEQYF
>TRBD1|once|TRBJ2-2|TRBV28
TGTGCCAGCAGTTTGCGGGACAGGGTCTCCGGGGAGCTGTTTTTT
CASSLRDRVSGELFF
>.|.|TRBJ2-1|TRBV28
TGTGCCAGCAGATCAGGGAGTCCTGAGCAGTTCTTC
CASRSGSPEQFF
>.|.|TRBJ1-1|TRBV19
TGTGCCAGCCCCCGCCCCACTGAAGCTTTCTTT
CASPRPTEAFF
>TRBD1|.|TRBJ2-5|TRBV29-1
TGCAGCGTTACCGGGACAGGGGGCTCTGAGACCCAGTACTTC
CSVTGTGGSETQYF
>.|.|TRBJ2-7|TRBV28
TGTGCCAGCAGTCCCCTCCTCCAGCGGAACTCCTACGAGCAGTACTTC
CASSPLLQRNSYEQYF
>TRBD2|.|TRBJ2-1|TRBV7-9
TGTGCCAGCAGCTTAGGGGGGACTAGGTACAATGAGCAGTTCTTC
CASSLGGTRYNEQFF
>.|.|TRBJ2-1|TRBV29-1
TGCAGCGCCCAACAGGGTTCCTACAATGAGCAGTTCTTC
CSAQQGSYNEQFF
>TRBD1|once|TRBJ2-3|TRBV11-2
TGTGCCAGCAGCTTAACAGGGGGAGAAACAGATACGCAGTATTTT
CASSLTGGETDTQYF
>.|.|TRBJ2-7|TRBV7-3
TGTGCCAGCAGCTCCCGGCCGGAAGGGGAGCAGTACTTC
CASSSRPEGEQYF
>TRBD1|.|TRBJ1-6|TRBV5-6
TGTGCCAGCAGCGCAAGACAGGGTTGGCGTTCACCCCTCCACTTT
CASSARQGWRSPLHF
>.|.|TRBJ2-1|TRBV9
TGTGCCAGCAGCTCCCTCGGGGCGGGGTTCAATGAGCAGTTCTTC
CASSSLGAGFNEQFF
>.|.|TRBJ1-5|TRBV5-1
TGCGCCAGCAGAGAGGGTAGCAATCAGCCCCAGCATTTT
CASREGSNQPQHF